The next 27 T cell receptor beta chains were all read from a single sample in a study of blood T cell repertoires in COVID-19. Repertoires were generated with immunoSEQ multiplex PCR, while TCRdb's copy carries only in-frame clones and drops some. The data hold fewer than 350,000 clones, with around 90% observed a single time. The sample comprised peripheral blood. These receptors were obtained from a man aged 30-40 years with COVID-19, enrolled during active disease.

This clone was observed a single time. V gene TRBV18 combines with J gene TRBJ1-5; 12 bases fit TRBD1. Germline V CDR1 and CDR2: KGHSH, LQKENI. J gave up 6 bases and V 6 bases, and 12 bases lay outside the gene matches. CDR3 length: 17 residues. CDR3 DNA: TGTGCCAGCTCGGGCGGGACAGGGGGCGCAGGACCTCAGCCCCAGCATTTT. It codes for CASSGGTGGAGPQPQHF.

A single count supports this clone. The rearrangement uses TRBV20-1 and TRBJ1-2; D is uncertain. Germline V gene data show CDR1 as DFQATT and CDR2 as SNEGSKA (reference sequence). V shed 3 bases and J shed 1 base, with 9 bases lying between them. The CDR3 runs 13 residues. CDR3 residues: CSASGTVNYGYTF. CDR3 nucleotides: TGCAGTGCTAGTGGTACGGTTAACTATGGCTACACCTTC.

This chain joins TRBV6-5 and TRBJ1-2; D is possibly TRBD1 (6 bases). This CDR3 has 15 amino acids. V lost 2 bases and J lost 1, with 11 bases in between. Germline CDR1 MNHEY, CDR2 SVGAGI. The CDR3 bases are TGTGCCAGCAGTTACCAACAGGGCAATAACTATGGCTACACCTTC. Translated, it gives CASSYQQGNNYGYTF.

The rearrangement uses TRBV30 and TRBJ2-3, with 7 bases matching TRBD2. Germline V gene data show CDR1 as GTSNPN and CDR2 as SVGIG (reference sequence). This CDR3 region has 14 residues. V lost 1 base and J lost 6; bases outside the gene matches: 7. This CDR3 reads CAWSGSGTFDTQYF. CDR3 DNA: TGTGCCTGGAGTGGAAGCGGGACTTTCGATACGCAGTATTTT.

There are a few counts of this clone. The chain recombines TRBV2 with TRBJ2-3; 7 bases line up with TRBD2. There are 15 residues in the CDR3. V lost 4 bases and J lost 0; bases outside the gene matches: 4. Germline lookup yields CDR1 SNHLY and CDR2 FYNNEI. CDR3: CASSARAGSTDTQYF. CDR3 coding DNA: TGTGCCAGCAGTGCAAGAGCGGGGAGCACAGATACGCAGTATTTT.

This clone was recorded a few times. CDR3 sequence (DNA): TGTGCCAGCAGCTTGGTAATGAACACTGAAGCTTTCTTT. Its translation: CASSLVMNTEAFF. The chain has TRBV5-4 and TRBJ1-1; the D is unclear. V lost 0 bases and J lost 0, with 3 bases in between. The CDR3 totals 13 residues. Germline assignment: CDR1 SGHNT and CDR2 YYREEE (reference sequence).

The CDR3 region has the DNA TGTGCCAGCAGCTCCCGGGGACAGGAGAGCTCCTATAATTCACCCCTCCACTTT. Its translation is CASSSRGQESSYNSPLHF. The chain recombines TRBV11-2 with TRBJ1-6; 8 bases fit TRBD1. This CDR3 comprises 18 residues. V gave up 4 bases and J gave up 0 bases; unmatched junction bases: 8. Germline V lookup: CDR1 SGHAT, CDR2 FQNNGV.

The chain has TRBV7-9 and TRBJ1-5, with a weak D call TRBD1 (6 bases). From germline, CDR1 is SEHNR and CDR2 FQNEAQ (reference sequence). The CDR3 has 15 amino acids. Deletions cut 0 bases from V and 7 bases from J, with 13 bases between. CDR3 sequence reads: CASSLAGGAEQPQHF. In DNA form, the CDR3 reads TGTGCCAGCAGCTTAGCCGGGGGGGCTGAACAGCCCCAGCATTTT.

This clone appeared a few times. The chain uses TRBV5-1 and TRBJ1-1; no clear D gene. Germline assignment: CDR1 SGHRS and CDR2 YFSETQ. The V end lost 7 bases, the J end lost 1 base, and 17 bases lay between the germline ends. The CDR3 sequence is 15 residues long. Written as DNA, the CDR3 is TGCGCCAGCGTCACCGGCCCGACGGGGAACACTGAAGCTTTCTTT. This encodes CASVTGPTGNTEAFF. Complete variable domain (other parts from reference TRBV5-1 and TRBJ1-1): KAGVTQTPRYLIKTRGQQVTLSCSPISGHRSVSWYQQTPGQGLQFLFEYFSETQRNKGNFPGRFSGRQFSNSRSEMNVSTLELGDSALYLCASVTGPTGNTEAFFGQGTRLTVV.

This clone was observed a handful of times. The CDR3 DNA reads as TGCGCCAGCAGCTTACTAGGACAGGTTGGGGACAATGAGCAGTTCTTC. Translated, it gives CASSLLGQVGDNEQFF. The chain employs TRBV5-1 and TRBJ2-1, with 7 bases identical to TRBD1. V trimming: 2 bases; J trimming: 5 bases; junction bases outside the gene matches: 10. The CDR3 is 16 amino acids. Germline V gene data show CDR1 as SGHRS and CDR2 as YFSETQ.

V usage is TRBV7-9 and J usage is TRBJ1-2, with 9 bases fitting TRBD1. The V segment lost 5 bases and the J segment 1 base; nucleotides outside the gene matches: 8. CDR1 is SEHNR, CDR2 FQNEAQ, per germline (reference sequence). The CDR3 totals 16 residues. The CDR3 DNA sequence: TGTGCCAGCAGCGAGGAGGACAGGGGCAGTAACTATGGCTACACCTTC. Protein sequence: CASSEEDRGSNYGYTF.

The genes are TRBV27 and TRBJ1-2; 9 nucleotides align to TRBD1. This CDR3 has 14 residues. With 6 bases clipped from V and 4 bases from J, the junction kept 6 bases outside the gene matches. The V gene's germline CDR1 is MNHEY and CDR2 SMNVEV (reference sequence). The CDR3 loop is CASSPGTGRYGYTF. CDR3 sequence (DNA): TGTGCCAGCAGCCCCGGGACAGGGCGCTATGGCTACACCTTC.

The chain employs TRBV7-2 and TRBJ1-4, with D tentatively TRBD1 (6 bases). Trimming stripped 6 bases from V and 7 bases from J, with 15 bases between. CDR3 length equals 14 residues. CDR1 and CDR2 (germline): SGHTA, FQGNSA. CDR3 in amino acids: CASSIGGAGEKLFF. The CDR3 bases are TGTGCCAGCAGTATAGGGGGGGCCGGTGAAAAACTGTTTTTT.

This clone appeared once. V and J are TRBV5-1 and TRBJ2-1; TRBD2 matches 12 bases. CDR1 is SGHRS and CDR2 is YFSETQ in the germline V gene. With V trimmed by 3 bases and J by 7 bases, 8 bases remained unmatched. This CDR3 is 16 amino acids long. Here the CDR3 DNA reads TGCGCCAGCAGCTCCTTGACTAGCGGGGGAGGGAATGAGCAGTTCTTC. This codes for CASSSLTSGGGNEQFF.

The gene calls are TRBV5-1 and TRBJ2-7; D call uncertain. There are 13 residues in the CDR3. Per germline, CDR1 SGHRS and CDR2 YFSETQ. Deletions cut 2 bases from V and 3 bases from J, with 9 bases between. The CDR3 coding sequence is TGCGCCAGCAGCTTTAACAGAGACTACGAGCAGTACTTC. It is translated as CASSFNRDYEQYF.

The gene calls are TRBV28 and TRBJ2-5, with 7 bases lining up with TRBD1. With 7 bases clipped from V and 2 bases from J, the junction kept 7 bases outside the gene matches. The CDR3 has 14 residues. The germline V gene has CDR1 MDHEN and CDR2 SYDVKM. Written as DNA, the CDR3 is TGTGCCAGCAATATAGGGACAGCTCAAGAGACCCAGTACTTC. Its protein product is CASNIGTAQETQYF.

V is TRBV30 and J is TRBJ1-1, with TRBD1 identical over 7 bases. This CDR3 contains 14 residues. The germline CDR1 and CDR2 sequences are GTSNPN and SVGIG (reference sequence). J was trimmed by 4 bases and V by 1 base; bases with no gene match: 6. The CDR3 reads CAWSDQGVGTEAFF. The CDR3 bases are TGTGCCTGGAGTGACCAGGGGGTAGGCACTGAAGCTTTCTTT.

The chain recombines TRBV5-1 with TRBJ1-1; D might be TRBD1 (6 bases). CDR3 length: 13 residues. V lost 3 bases to trimming and J lost 7 bases, with 13 bases between them. Germline V gene data show CDR1 as SGHRS and CDR2 as YFSETQ. CDR3 in DNA: TGCGCCAGCAGCTCCTCGGGGGGCGGTGAAGCTTTCTTT. It is translated as CASSSSGGGEAFF.

The chain uses TRBV5-8 and TRBJ1-2, with D tentatively TRBD1 (5 bases). Looked up from germline, CDR1 is SGHTS and CDR2 is YDEGEE. Deletions cut 7 bases from V and 4 bases from J, with 14 bases between. The CDR3 runs to 13 residues. In DNA, the CDR3 is TGTGCCAGCCGAAAGACAGCGACCTATGGCTACACCTTC. As protein: CASRKTATYGYTF.

The chain uses TRBV19 and TRBJ2-2; 7 bases match TRBD1. The germline V gene has CDR1 LNHDA and CDR2 SQIVND (reference sequence). This CDR3 contains 16 residues. V lost 7 bases to trimming and J lost 5 bases; unmatched junction nucleotides: 13. CDR3 nucleotides: TGTGCCAGTATTGGAACAGGGACAGTTTCTACCGGGGAGCTGTTTTTT. Its protein product is CASIGTGTVSTGELFF.

V gene TRBV27 combines with J gene TRBJ2-3; D unclear. Per the germline V gene, CDR1 is MNHEY and CDR2 is SMNVEV (reference sequence). V was shortened by 5 bases and J by 2 bases, with 5 bases between the two germline ends. The CDR3 has 12 residues. The CDR3 reads CASSQHTDTQYF. The CDR3 DNA reads as TGTGCCAGCAGTCAACACACAGATACGCAGTATTTT.

The gene calls are TRBV6-6 and TRBJ1-5; weak D call: TRBD1 (6 bases). With 0 bases removed from V and 3 bases from J, the gap between germline ends came to 12 bases. The CDR3 totals 16 residues. CDR1 MNHNY and CDR2 SVGAGI come from the germline V gene (reference sequence). CDR3 DNA sequence: TGTGCCAGCAGTTACTCATCAGGGGCCGACAATCAGCCCCAGCATTTT. Translated, it gives CASSYSSGADNQPQHF.

The chain uses TRBV5-1 and TRBJ1-2; possible D gene TRBD1, 6 bases. The V end lost 5 bases, the J end lost 0 bases, and 14 bases lay between the germline ends. The length of the CDR3 is 15 residues. Germline CDR1 SGHRS, CDR2 YFSETQ. CDR3 in DNA: TGCGCCAGCAGGGTTGCTGGGACATCTAACTATGGCTACACCTTC. It is translated as CASRVAGTSNYGYTF.

The J gene is TRBJ2-5, the V gene TRBV18; TRBD1 agrees at 9 bases. Germline CDR1 and CDR2: KGHSH and LQKENI. After removal of 3 bases from V and 6 bases from J, the junction contained 8 bases not matched to a gene. The CDR3 runs to 15 residues. This CDR3 reads CASSPPGTGMKTQYF. CDR3 DNA: TGTGCCAGCTCACCGCCCGGGACAGGGATGAAGACCCAGTACTTC.

This clone showed up just a few times. The chain recombines TRBV29-1 with TRBJ1-2, with TRBD1 identical over 10 bases. The germline gives CDR1 SQVTM, CDR2 ANQGSEA. CDR3 length: 11 amino acids. Germline trimming cut 4 bases from V and 10 bases from J; bases unmatched to any gene: 3. Written as DNA, the CDR3 is TGCAGCGTTGGACAGGGGGCCGACTACACCTTC. Translated: CSVGQGADYTF.

The rearrangement joins TRBV2 to TRBJ2-7, with D maybe TRBD2 (6 bases). This CDR3 has 13 residues. Germline V gene sequence: CDR1 SNHLY, CDR2 FYNNEI. V was clipped by 6 bases and J by 2 bases, with 11 bases between them. The CDR3 DNA sequence: TGTGCCAGCAGGGGTAGCGGTGCCTACGAGCAGTACTTC. Its protein product is CASRGSGAYEQYF.

The chain couples TRBV7-3 to TRBJ2-1; tentative D call: TRBD2 (5 bases). V was clipped by 5 bases and J by 2 bases, with 13 bases between them. This CDR3 spans 15 amino acids. CDR1 SGHTA and CDR2 FQGTGA come from the germline V gene. CDR3 region: CASSPGHGTYNEQFF. CDR3 DNA sequence: TGTGCCAGCAGCCCCGGCCACGGGACCTACAATGAGCAGTTCTTC.